Each of the 16 T cell receptor beta chains below was sequenced from the same sample in a study of low-dose radiotherapy and immunotherapy resistance in tumors (dated 2022 in TCRdb). The data were produced on an Illumina HiSeq 2500. Superscript III and a set of TRAV- and TRBV-specific primers were used to synthesize first-strand cDNA, so that both TCRalpha and TCRbeta chains were covered. TCRs were amplified with Phusion for 15 to 20 PCR cycles, with a constant-region primer paired with the adapter attached to the V primers. TCRdb trimmed public reads at Q25 via fastp, called clones via MiXCR and kept in-frame beta chains. Under each unique CDR3 protein, matching rows form one entry showing the most common genes and DNA. Across this sample there are about 82,000 distinct CDR3 sequences, with approximately 20% seen only once. Roughly 6% of the sample is taken by the ten largest. This specimen's time point label, per the study, means: before trial treatment.

Sequences were derived from PBMCs, sampled before treatment. The receptors derive from a male donor with prostate cancer.

This clonotype was seen just once. It is likely a read error: a sequence one base away is far more abundant. The chain joins TRBV6-8 to TRBJ1-1; tentative D call: TRBD1 (5 bases). Germline V gene lookup returns CDR1 MNHGY and CDR2 SAAAGT. This CDR3 region has 11 residues. Between the trimmed V and J ends, which lost 10 bases and 3 bases, there was a span of 9 bases. CDR3 DNA: TGTGCCACCACGGGGGACACTGAAGCTTTCTTT. Amino acids: CATTGDTEAFF.

This chain's CDR3 is CATSETLGGSYNEQFF. The CDR3 region has the DNA TGTGCCACCAGTGAGACTTTAGGTGGCTCCTACAATGAGCAGTTCTTC. The V and J genes are TRBV24-1 and TRBJ2-1; D unclear. V was pared by 4 bases and J by 0 bases, with 12 bases between. CDR1 and CDR2 (germline): KGHDR, SFDVKD. The CDR3 is 16 amino acids.

The rearrangement links TRBV4-1 to TRBJ2-7; tentatively, D is TRBD1 (5 bases). The V end was cut by 4 bases, the J end by 2 bases, with 15 bases between. Germline loops: CDR1 MGHRA, CDR2 YSYEKL. The CDR3 contains 15 residues. The DNA of the CDR3 is TGCGCCAGCAGCCTCGACCCAGGGCGGACCTACGAGCAGTACTTC. Protein product: CASSLDPGRTYEQYF.

The table lists this clonotype with many counts. V and J are TRBV15 and TRBJ1-2; weak D call: TRBD1 (5 bases). Trimming stripped 2 bases from V and 8 bases from J, with 15 bases between. The CDR3 sequence is 14 residues long. The germline CDR1 and CDR2 sequences are LNHNV and YYDKDF (reference sequence). CDR3 DNA: TGTGCCACCAGCAGACATCACGACGGACAAGGCTACACCTTC. Protein: CATSRHHDGQGYTF.

The CDR3 DNA reads TGTGCCAGCATTGGAGGACAGGGGAATAGCAATCAGCCCCAGCATTTT. Its protein product is CASIGGQGNSNQPQHF. V gene TRBV2 combines with J gene TRBJ1-5, with TRBD1 matching 9 bases. Trimming took 7 bases from V and 0 from J; bases not matched to a gene: 7. The CDR3 runs 16 residues. Germline V CDR1 and CDR2: SNHLY, FYNNEI.

This clonotype was found many times. V usage is TRBV20-1 and J usage is TRBJ2-1; 12 bases are a match to TRBD2. Germline CDR1 DFQATT, CDR2 SNEGSKA (reference sequence). Trimming removed 5 bases from V and 9 bases from J; junction bases left unmatched: 11. The CDR3 is 15 residues long. In DNA form, the CDR3 reads TGCAGTGCTTCTAGCGGGGGGGCGTTTCGTAGTGAGCAGTTCTTC. Amino acid sequence: CSASSGGAFRSEQFF.

V gene TRBV7-9 combines with J gene TRBJ2-3; D is unresolved. This CDR3 spans 16 amino acids. V dropped 1 base and J dropped 0 bases, with 11 bases sitting between them. Germline CDR1 is SEHNR and CDR2 is FQNEAQ (reference sequence). CDR3 sequence: CASSLGPPSSTDTQYF. The CDR3 DNA reads as TGTGCCAGCAGCTTAGGCCCCCCTTCCAGCACAGATACGCAGTATTTT.

In this sample, this clonotype turned up many times. The chain links TRBV18 to TRBJ1-6; possibly TRBD1 for D (5 bases). Germline assignment: CDR1 KGHSH and CDR2 LQKENI. V was clipped by 6 bases and J by 9 bases, with 15 bases between them. The CDR3 is 14 amino acids. CDR3 protein: CASSAAGSPSPLHF. The DNA of the CDR3 is TGTGCCAGCTCTGCGGCAGGGAGCCCTTCACCCCTCCACTTT.

This clonotype was observed many times. The chain recombines TRBV6-2 or TRBV6-3 with TRBJ2-2, with D possibly being TRBD1 (6 bases). CDR3 length: 15 amino acids. Trimming took 7 bases from V and 2 from J, leaving 14 bases between them. Germline-derived CDR1 and CDR2 are MNHEY and SVGEGT. In DNA, the CDR3 is TGTGCCAGCACCCAAACCAGGGGAAACACCGGGGAGCTGTTTTTT. Translating it yields CASTQTRGNTGELFF.

Many counts were recorded for this clonotype. The chain recombines TRBV11-3 with TRBJ2-5; 10 bases line up with TRBD1. The germline V gene has CDR1 SGHNT and CDR2 YENEEA. This CDR3 is 16 amino acids long. V shed 5 bases and J 2 bases; nucleotides not matched to a gene: 8. The CDR3 nucleotides are TGTGCCAGCAGCCAGGGACAGGGGCCCCTTCAAGAGACCCAGTACTTC. It specifies CASSQGQGPLQETQYF.

This clonotype was detected ten times or more. The chain uses TRBV7-2 and TRBJ1-3; the D is unclear. Deletions cut 3 bases from V and 4 bases from J, with 7 bases between. The CDR3 totals 13 residues. Germline V gives CDR1 SGHTA, CDR2 FQGNSA. CDR3 amino acids: CASSFDRGNTIYF. The CDR3 DNA follows: TGTGCCAGCAGCTTTGACCGGGGAAACACCATATATTTT.

This clonotype was counted many times. V and J are TRBV6-5 and TRBJ2-7; 7 nucleotides match TRBD1. CDR3 length equals 13 residues. V shed 5 bases, J shed 3 bases, and the junction held 4 bases outside the gene matches. Germline V gene data show CDR1 as MNHEY and CDR2 as SVGAGI. CDR3 DNA: TGTGCCAGCAGTAATCACAGGGGCTACGAGCAGTACTTC. Residues: CASSNHRGYEQYF.

This clonotype was counted many times. The chain uses TRBV4-1 and TRBJ1-4; TRBD1 aligns across 9 bases. Germline lookup yields CDR1 MGHRA and CDR2 YSYEKL. The CDR3 is 17 residues long. Losses at the gene ends were 0 bases for V and 8 bases for J; bases not matched to a gene: 10. In nucleotides, the CDR3 is TGCGCCAGCAGCCAAGAACCGACAGGGGGGAGTGACGAAAAACTGTTTTTT. Protein: CASSQEPTGGSDEKLFF.

Many counts were recorded for this clonotype. The chain is built from TRBV7-2 and TRBJ2-5; 15 nucleotides align to TRBD2. The V segment lost 4 bases and the J segment 7 bases; nucleotides outside the gene matches: 4. The germline gives CDR1 SGHTA, CDR2 FQGNSA. CDR3 length: 15 amino acids. CDR3 sequence: CASSSRTSGGGTQYF. For the CDR3, the DNA is TGTGCCAGCAGCTCGAGGACTAGCGGGGGGGGGACCCAGTACTTC.

This clonotype was picked up many times. This rearrangement joins TRBV5-1 to TRBJ2-7; 8 nucleotides align to TRBD1. Germline assignment: CDR1 SGHRS and CDR2 YFSETQ. The CDR3 is made up of 14 amino acids. After removal of 3 bases from V and 3 bases from J, the junction contained 5 bases not matched to a gene. The DNA for the CDR3 is TGCGCCAGCAGCTCTACAGGGGGGAACTACGAGCAGTACTTC. Its protein is CASSSTGGNYEQYF.

The CDR3 reads CASRSLEGTYEQYF. For the CDR3, the DNA is TGTGCCAGCAGGAGCCTCGAGGGGACCTACGAGCAGTACTTC. The V gene is TRBV6-5, the J gene TRBJ2-7, with D perhaps matching TRBD1 or TRBD2 (5 bases each). The CDR3 has 14 amino acids. Trimming cost V 6 bases and J 2 bases, with 14 bases left between them. From germline, CDR1 is MNHEY and CDR2 SVGAGI.